The 18 T cell receptor beta chains below all came from one sample that was sequenced in a study of blood T cell repertoires in COVID-19. Only in-frame clones appear in the TCRdb table, and some are missing; sequencing was by immunoSEQ multiplex PCR. The sample includes about 280,000 clones, about 90% seen only once; the top ten take over 3.5%. The material sequenced was PBMCs or T cells enriched from blood (not recorded which). These TCRs come from a woman aged 25 to 39 with acute COVID-19.

This chain links TRBV10-3 with TRBJ1-2; possibly TRBD1 for D (5 bases). CDR1 is ENHRY and CDR2 is SYGVKD in the germline V gene. Trimming took 2 bases from V and 3 from J, leaving 7 bases between them. This CDR3 has 13 amino acids. CDR3 sequence (DNA): TGTGCCATCAGTGAGCAAGGGGACTATGGCTACACCTTC. Encoded protein: CAISEQGDYGYTF.

The V and J genes are TRBV12-1 and TRBJ2-7; the listed D gene, TRBD2, was not tested against the DNA. TRBV12-1 is a documented pseudogene. The CDR3 runs to 18 residues. CDR3: CASSASPSLATPLYEQYF. The CDR3 region has the DNA TGTGCCAGCAGCGCATCACCTTCTCTAGCGACCCCCCTCTACGAGCAGTACTTC.

The chain joins TRBV7-2 to TRBJ2-5; no clear D gene. The length of the CDR3 is 15 residues. Germline V gene lookup returns CDR1 SGHTA and CDR2 FQGNSA. Trimming took off 1 base at V and 4 bases at J, with 13 bases between the two ends. In DNA, the CDR3 is TGTGCCAGCAGCTTAGGGCTAGTAATGGGAGAGACCCAGTACTTC. This codes for CASSLGLVMGETQYF.

The chain joins TRBV19 to TRBJ2-1, with TRBD2 identical over 7 bases. The V segment lost 3 bases and the J segment 0 bases; nucleotides outside the gene matches: 8. In germline, CDR1 is LNHDA, CDR2 SQIVND (reference sequence). The CDR3 is 17 residues long. DNA of the CDR3: TGTGCCAGTAGTATTGCGGGAGTAGAGAGCTCCTACAATGAGCAGTTCTTC. Translated, it gives CASSIAGVESSYNEQFF.

The J gene is TRBJ2-3, the V gene TRBV4-3, with TRBD2 identical over 8 bases. This CDR3 is 16 amino acids long. Germline V gene data show CDR1 as LGHNA and CDR2 as YSLEER. V was clipped by 3 bases and J by 4 bases; unmatched bases: 9. The CDR3 loop is CASSQAPTSGPDTQYF. DNA of the CDR3: TGCGCCAGCAGCCAGGCCCCTACTAGCGGCCCAGATACGCAGTATTTT.

The V and J genes are TRBV9 and TRBJ2-2; TRBD2 matches at 12 bases. The CDR3 contains 16 residues. The V segment lost 6 bases and the J segment 0 bases; nucleotides outside the gene matches: 3. Germline V lookup: CDR1 SGDLS, CDR2 YYNGEE. The CDR3 loop reads CASTGLAGPNTGELFF. Here the CDR3 DNA reads TGTGCCAGCACTGGACTAGCGGGGCCGAACACCGGGGAGCTGTTTTTT.

The gene calls are TRBV5-1 and TRBJ2-3; D is undetermined. Trimming cost V 2 bases and J 2 bases, with 3 bases left between them. The V gene's germline CDR1 is SGHRS and CDR2 YFSETQ. CDR3 length: 12 amino acids. The chain's CDR3 is CASSFNTDTQYF. The CDR3 DNA reads TGCGCCAGCAGCTTTAACACAGATACGCAGTATTTT.

V and J are TRBV27 and TRBJ1-2; perhaps TRBD1 as D (5 bases). There are 13 residues in the CDR3. The V gene's germline CDR1 is MNHEY and CDR2 SMNVEV (reference sequence). With 6 bases removed from V and 4 bases from J, the gap between germline ends came to 12 bases. CDR3 region: CASRAGIFYGYTF. DNA of the CDR3: TGTGCCAGCAGGGCAGGGATTTTCTATGGCTACACCTTC.

The CDR3 region is CASSKLAGLAYEQYF. CDR3 DNA sequence: TGTGCCAGTAGTAAACTAGCGGGACTCGCCTACGAGCAGTACTTC. The rearrangement uses TRBV19 and TRBJ2-7; 10 bases line up with TRBD2. The V segment lost 4 bases and the J segment 2 bases; nucleotides outside the gene matches: 5. This CDR3 comprises 15 residues. CDR1 LNHDA and CDR2 SQIVND come from the germline V gene (reference sequence). The full variable domain, rest sourced from reference TRBV19 and TRBJ2-7, is DGGITQSPKYLFRKEGQNVTLSCEQNLNHDAMYWYRQDPGQGLRLIYYSQIVNDFQKGDIAEGYSVSREKKESFPLTVTSAQKNPTAFYLCASSKLAGLAYEQYFGPGTRLTVT.

This chain joins TRBV5-1 and TRBJ2-7, with 8 bases that match TRBD2. Germline loops: CDR1 SGHRS, CDR2 YFSETQ. Trimming took 5 bases from V and 1 from J; bases not matched to a gene: 5. The CDR3 runs to 14 residues. For the CDR3, the DNA is TGCGCCAGCAGTTTACAGCGGGAGTCCTACGAGCAGTACTTC. Translated: CASSLQRESYEQYF.

This chain joins TRBV29-1 and TRBJ1-1; D gene uncertain. The CDR3 has 12 residues. V lost 7 bases, J lost 3 bases, and 12 bases lay in between. The germline V gene encodes CDR1 SQVTM and CDR2 ANQGSEA. In nucleotides, the CDR3 is TGCAGCGGCCTAGTGTCGGACACTGAAGCTTTCTTT. Its translation is CSGLVSDTEAFF.

The genes are TRBV21-1 and TRBJ2-3; the tabulated D call, TRBD2, remains unverified against the DNA. TRBV21-1 is a documented pseudogene. The CDR3 length is 18 residues. CDR3 nucleotide sequence: TGTGCCAGCACCACCTCTCTACCGGGGGTACCTAGCACAGATACGCAGTATTTT. Protein sequence: CASTTSLPGVPSTDTQYF.

The J gene is TRBJ2-1, the V gene TRBV11-3, with D possibly being TRBD2 (7 bases). This CDR3 contains 14 residues. Germline V gene lookup returns CDR1 SGHNT and CDR2 YENEEA. Deletions cut 5 bases from V and 7 bases from J, with 15 bases between. CDR3 in amino acids: CASSRIEGGNEQFF. The CDR3 DNA sequence: TGTGCCAGCAGCAGAATCGAGGGGGGGAATGAGCAGTTCTTC.

This clone showed up just a few times. V usage is TRBV27 and J usage is TRBJ2-6; 10 bases fit TRBD1. The CDR3 loop spans 16 amino acids. V trimming: 2 bases; J trimming: 3 bases; junction bases outside the gene matches: 1. Germline V gene sequence: CDR1 MNHEY, CDR2 SMNVEV (reference sequence). The CDR3 sequence: CASSLGTGVGANVLTF. The CDR3 DNA sequence: TGTGCCAGCAGTTTAGGGACAGGGGTTGGGGCCAACGTCCTGACTTTC. The full variable domain, its missing parts supplied by reference TRBV27 and TRBJ2-6, is EAQVTQNPRYLITVTGKKLTVTCSQNMNHEYMSWYRQDPGLGLRQIYYSMNVEVTDKGDVPEGYKVSRKEKRNFPLILESPSPNQTSLYFCASSLGTGVGANVLTFGAGSRLTVL.

The chain combines TRBV7-8 with TRBJ1-3; D gene ambiguous. V was cut by 4 bases and J by 0 bases, with 10 bases left in between. Germline V gene data show CDR1 as SGHVS and CDR2 as FQNEAQ. CDR3 size: 15 residues. The CDR3 reads CASSYGIPSGNTIYF. CDR3 sequence (DNA): TGTGCCAGCAGCTACGGGATCCCCTCTGGAAACACCATATATTTT.

The V gene is TRBV28, the J gene TRBJ2-1; 7 bases fit TRBD1. CDR3 size: 14 residues. V lost 3 bases, J lost 8 bases, and 7 bases stayed unmatched. The V gene's germline CDR1 is MDHEN and CDR2 SYDVKM. The CDR3 sequence: CASSFDRVGDEQFF. CDR3 in DNA: TGTGCCAGCAGTTTCGACAGGGTCGGTGATGAGCAGTTCTTC.

This clone occurred a few times. The chain has TRBV9 and TRBJ2-1; D is undetermined. Germline CDR1 SGDLS, CDR2 YYNGEE. The V end lost 5 bases, the J end lost 6 bases, and 18 bases lay between the germline ends. The length of the CDR3 is 15 residues. The CDR3 coding sequence is TGTGCCAGCAGTGACGGAGAAGGATTCCCCAATGAGCAGTTCTTC. It yields the protein CASSDGEGFPNEQFF.

This clone was picked up a small number of times. In DNA form, the CDR3 reads TGTGCCAGCATTGGTCGACTAGCGGGAAAGGCAGATACGCAGTATTTT. This encodes CASIGRLAGKADTQYF. V is TRBV6-8 and J is TRBJ2-3; TRBD2 agrees at 11 bases. Germline V gives CDR1 MNHGY, CDR2 SAAAGT. There are 16 residues in the CDR3. With V trimmed by 7 bases and J by 4 bases, 10 bases remained unmatched.